The 14 T cell receptor beta chains presented below share a single source sample, sequenced in a study of T-cell memory formation after mild COVID-19. TCRdb re-analysed the 5' RACE reads in MiXCR, keeping a single row per CDR3 protein. Seen here are some 65,000 distinct CDR3 sequences, approximately 15% observed once, and the top ten hold 31%. Sequencing was performed on PBMCs or a T cell subset sorted from them (not recorded which). These receptors came from an adult woman who had mild COVID-19 (a few samples of this study predate the infection). Cell type and time point are not known.

This clonotype was detected only a few times. The rearrangement joins TRBV11-2 to TRBJ2-1; 8 positions match TRBD2. CDR1 and CDR2 from the germline V gene are SGHAT and FQNNGV. The length of the CDR3 is 16 residues. Trimming removed 8 bases from V and 3 bases from J; junction bases left unmatched: 12. The CDR3 DNA is TGTGCCAGCGTGGATTTTAACGGGGGGGTCTACAATGAGCAGTTCTTC. Protein: CASVDFNGGVYNEQFF.

This clonotype was counted many times. The rearrangement links TRBV7-6 to TRBJ2-3; D unresolved. CDR3 length: 14 amino acids. V was cut by 0 bases and J by 0 bases, with 4 bases left in between. Germline-derived CDR1 and CDR2 are SGHVS and FNYEAQ. CDR3 amino acids: CASSLASSTDTQYF. The DNA for the CDR3 is TGTGCCAGCAGCTTAGCCTCAAGCACAGATACGCAGTATTTT.

This clonotype was seen at least ten times. The chain recombines TRBV7-3 with TRBJ1-2; 7 bases line up with TRBD1. The V gene end was trimmed by 0 bases and the J gene end by 2 bases; junction bases not matched to a gene: 6. Germline CDR1 reads SGHTA; CDR2 reads FQGTGA. CDR3 length equals 16 residues. Here the CDR3 reads CASSLTKGQRNYGYTF. The CDR3 DNA sequence: TGTGCCAGCAGCTTAACGAAGGGACAGAGAAACTATGGCTACACCTTC. Filled out from reference TRBV7-3 and TRBJ1-2, the complete variable domain reads GAGVSQTPSNKVTEKGKYVELRCDPISGHTALYWYRQSLGQGPEFLIYFQGTGAADDSGLPNDRFFAVRPEGSVSTLKIQRTERGDSAVYLCASSLTKGQRNYGYTFGSGTRLTVV.

The chain joins TRBV5-1 to TRBJ2-7; TRBD1 matches at 10 bases. The CDR3 spans 17 residues. In germline, CDR1 is SGHRS, CDR2 YFSETQ. The trim removed 2 bases at V and 0 bases at J, leaving 8 bases unmatched. CDR3 DNA sequence: TGCGCCAGCAGCTTAGTCCGGGACAGGGGACTCTCCTACGAGCAGTACTTC. It codes for CASSLVRDRGLSYEQYF.

This clonotype was found a few times. The genes are TRBV10-3 and TRBJ2-7, with 8 bases lining up with TRBD2. Germline CDR1 and CDR2: ENHRY and SYGVKD. The CDR3 runs 12 residues. Unmatched junction bases numbered 1, after V lost 2 bases and J lost 7 bases. The CDR3 nucleotides read TGTGCCATCAGTGAGCGGGAGGGTGAGCAGTACTTC. This codes for CAISEREGEQYF.

This chain links TRBV6-5 with TRBJ2-3; D is uncertain. Germline V lookup: CDR1 MNHEY, CDR2 SVGAGI. The CDR3 runs 14 residues. V lost 0 bases to trimming and J lost 3 bases, with 7 bases between them. The CDR3 is CASSYSPGTDTQYF. The CDR3 nucleotides read TGTGCCAGCAGTTACTCGCCGGGTACAGATACGCAGTATTTT.

This clonotype was observed at least ten times. This chain joins TRBV5-4 and TRBJ2-3; D may be TRBD2 (5 bases). The CDR3 is 12 amino acids. Trimming took 2 bases from V and 11 from J, leaving 12 bases between them. Germline V gene sequence: CDR1 SGHNT, CDR2 YYREEE (reference sequence). The CDR3 loop reads CASSFSGLGQYF. The DNA for the CDR3 is TGTGCCAGCAGCTTCTCGGGGTTGGGGCAGTATTTT.

This clonotype was detected a few times. CDR3: CASSPNRDFYEQYF. The CDR3 nucleotides read TGTGCCAGCAGCCCGAATCGGGACTTCTACGAGCAGTACTTC. The chain is built from TRBV4-2 and TRBJ2-7; tentative D call: TRBD2 (6 bases). The CDR3 consists of 14 residues. The germline gives CDR1 LGHNA, CDR2 YNFKEQ. Trimming pared 4 bases from V and 3 bases from J, leaving 13 bases between.

Ten or more counts support this clonotype. This chain uses TRBV7-9 with TRBJ2-3, with a weak D call TRBD1 (7 bases). CDR1 and CDR2 from the germline V gene are SEHNR and FQNEAQ (reference sequence). Trimming removed 4 bases from V and 0 bases from J, with 11 bases in between. The CDR3 length is 15 residues. Here the CDR3 reads CASSWGDSSTDTQYF. The CDR3 region has the DNA TGTGCCAGCAGCTGGGGGGACAGTAGCACAGATACGCAGTATTTT.

This clonotype was seen only a few times. J is TRBJ2-3 and V is TRBV27, with 11 bases matching TRBD2. Germline trimming cut 5 bases from V and 3 bases from J; bases unmatched to any gene: 7. CDR1 is MNHEY and CDR2 is SMNVEV in the germline V gene (reference sequence). This CDR3 spans 16 amino acids. The CDR3 DNA follows: TGTGCCAGCAGTGCGCCACTAGCGGGGGAGACAGATACGCAGTATTTT. Translation gives CASSAPLAGETDTQYF.

This clonotype was counted a few times. The chain links TRBV13 to TRBJ2-5; 8 nucleotides line up with TRBD1. This CDR3 has 15 residues. The V gene's germline CDR1 is PRHDT and CDR2 FYEKMQ (reference sequence). Trimming at V came to 4 bases and at J to 0 bases, leaving 4 bases not matched to a gene. The CDR3 DNA reads as TGTGCCAGCAGCTCCTACAGGGGGGACCAAGAGACCCAGTACTTC. Translation: CASSSYRGDQETQYF.

The rearrangement uses TRBV7-8 and TRBJ1-6; D gene unclear. This CDR3 comprises 18 residues. V was shortened by 2 bases and J by 10 bases, with 24 bases between the two germline ends. Per germline, CDR1 SGHVS and CDR2 FQNEAQ. The CDR3 DNA is TGTGCCAGCAGCTTAATAGGCCTAAGGGTCGGTGAGGAATCACCCCTCCACTTT. Amino acids: CASSLIGLRVGEESPLHF.

This clonotype was found a few times. This chain joins TRBV6-2 or TRBV6-3 and TRBJ2-7; no firm D call. The germline gives CDR1 MNHEY, CDR2 SVGEGT. The length of the CDR3 is 18 residues. V gave up 0 bases and J gave up 7 bases, with 25 bases separating them. The CDR3 sequence is CASSYSRKKSAALGEQYF. The CDR3 DNA follows: TGTGCCAGCAGTTACTCGAGAAAGAAGTCGGCCGCACTTGGGGAGCAGTACTTC.

The chain joins TRBV7-2 to TRBJ2-5; D unresolved. From germline, CDR1 is SGHTA and CDR2 FQGNSA. V was pared by 3 bases and J by 5 bases, with 10 bases between. The CDR3 runs to 13 residues. For the CDR3, the DNA is TGTGCCAGCAGCTTCGGTCATTGGGAGACCCAGTACTTC. Translating it yields CASSFGHWETQYF.